The 21 T cell receptor beta chains below were found in one sample sequenced in a study of cytomegalovirus exposure and HLA in healthy donors. The PCR made use of 60 Vbeta and 13 Jbeta primers. Profiling relied on immunoSEQ multiplex PCR, and the TCRdb table lists in-frame clones only, not all of them. The table lists some 160,000 clones. The sequenced material came from PBMCs. The receptors shown here come from a man aged 30 to 39 in good health and CMV-seronegative.

CDR3 in amino acids: CASSRGGSASTDTQYF. The CDR3 DNA follows: TGCGCCAGCAGCCGCGGGGGGTCCGCCTCCACAGATACGCAGTATTTT. The gene calls are TRBV5-1 and TRBJ2-3; 8 nucleotides match TRBD2. The germline V gene encodes CDR1 SGHRS and CDR2 YFSETQ. Trimming removed 4 bases from V and 2 bases from J; junction bases left unmatched: 9. CDR3 length: 16 amino acids.

The V and J genes are TRBV6-1 and TRBJ2-7, with TRBD1 matching over 9 bases. CDR1 is MNHNS, CDR2 SASEGT, per germline. V was pared by 4 bases and J by 6 bases, with 10 bases of the junction left unmatched. This CDR3 has 15 residues. For the CDR3, the DNA is TGTGCCAGCAGTGCAACACGGACAGGGGTGAGCGAGCAGTACTTC. Translation: CASSATRTGVSEQYF.

The V and J genes are TRBV4-2 and TRBJ1-1; D perhaps matches TRBD1 (5 bases). The CDR3 is 13 amino acids. Germline assignment: CDR1 LGHNA and CDR2 YNFKEQ. Trimming pared 2 bases from V and 8 bases from J, leaving 12 bases between. Written as DNA, the CDR3 is TGTGCCAGCAGCCAAACGCGGGGGTCCGAAGCTTTCTTT. Translated: CASSQTRGSEAFF.

The V call is TRBV7-2, the J call TRBJ2-3; perhaps TRBD1 as D (6 bases). Germline CDR1 SGHTA, CDR2 FQGNSA. The CDR3 has 14 amino acids. Between the trimmed V and J ends, which lost 5 bases and 2 bases, there was a span of 11 bases. In nucleotides, the CDR3 is TGTGCCAGCAGCCCCCGGACAGACACAGATACGCAGTATTTT. It translates to CASSPRTDTDTQYF.

The rearrangement uses TRBV6-1 and TRBJ2-7; D is ambiguous. Germline CDR1 reads MNHNS; CDR2 reads SASEGT. Trimming removed 2 bases from V and 4 bases from J, with 6 bases in between. The CDR3 consists of 12 residues. CDR3 sequence reads: CASSEIGYEQYF. The CDR3 coding sequence is TGTGCCAGCAGTGAAATCGGGTACGAGCAGTACTTC.

The chain couples TRBV6-5 to TRBJ1-2, with 8 positions matching TRBD1. Germline CDR1 is MNHEY and CDR2 is SVGAGI. The CDR3 sequence is 15 residues long. Trimming removed 2 bases from V and 4 bases from J; junction bases left unmatched: 6. In DNA form, the CDR3 reads TGTGCCAGCAGTTACGACAGGGGCTCCGGCTATGGCTACACCTTC. Residues: CASSYDRGSGYGYTF.

The genes are TRBV12-5 and TRBJ1-4; tentative D call: TRBD1 (6 bases). Trimming left V 8 bases short and J 14 bases short, with 18 bases between. This CDR3 is 12 amino acids long. Germline CDR1 is LGHNT and CDR2 is FRNRAP. In DNA form, the CDR3 reads TGTGCTAGTAGGGGGGAGGGAAAAACGCTGTTTTTT. It translates to CASRGEGKTLFF.

V is TRBV27 and J is TRBJ2-7; 10 bases map to TRBD2. Germline CDR1 reads MNHEY; CDR2 reads SMNVEV (reference sequence). The CDR3 extends over 14 amino acids. Trimming took 5 bases from V and 4 from J; bases not matched to a gene: 5. The CDR3 sequence: CASSITSGTYEQYF. DNA of the CDR3: TGTGCCAGCAGTATAACTAGCGGGACTTACGAGCAGTACTTC.

The genes are TRBV9 and TRBJ1-1; D is undetermined. The germline V gene has CDR1 SGDLS and CDR2 YYNGEE. This CDR3 has 15 residues. Trimming took off 0 bases at V and 3 bases at J, with 12 bases between the two ends. The CDR3 sequence is CASSVEVDQDTEAFF. In nucleotides, the CDR3 is TGTGCCAGCAGCGTAGAAGTCGATCAGGACACTGAAGCTTTCTTT.

This chain uses TRBV7-7 with TRBJ2-7, with TRBD1 identical over 9 bases. The CDR3 has 15 residues. V trimming: 6 bases; J trimming: 2 bases; junction bases outside the gene matches: 8. Germline V gives CDR1 SSHAT, CDR2 FNYEAQ (reference sequence). CDR3 protein: CASSPGQGSTYEQYF. The CDR3 coding sequence is TGTGCCAGCAGTCCGGGACAGGGATCAACCTACGAGCAGTACTTC.

The J gene is TRBJ2-7, the V gene TRBV2, with D perhaps TRBD2 (5 bases). CDR3 length: 15 residues. The V and J ends lost 3 bases and 1 base respectively, with 13 bases between them. Germline V gene sequence: CDR1 SNHLY, CDR2 FYNNEI. The CDR3, as DNA: TGTGCCAGCAGTGACCTCCTGCTAGCATCCTACGAGCAGTACTTC. It is translated as CASSDLLLASYEQYF.

The chain carries TRBV7-9 and TRBJ2-7; possible D gene TRBD1, 5 bases. The CDR3 runs 16 residues. Deletions cut 5 bases from V and 2 bases from J, with 19 bases between. Germline-derived CDR1 and CDR2 are SEHNR and FQNEAQ (reference sequence). CDR3 sequence: CASSDIQARTTYEQYF. DNA for the CDR3: TGTGCCAGCAGCGATATACAGGCCAGGACGACCTACGAGCAGTACTTC.

The chain uses TRBV20-1 and TRBJ1-1; D may be TRBD1 (5 bases). Germline values: CDR1 DFQATT, CDR2 SNEGSKA (reference sequence). The CDR3 totals 11 residues. Trimming pared 6 bases from V and 11 bases from J, leaving 16 bases between. For the CDR3, the DNA is TGCAGTGCCCGAGGGCCCGGGGGGGCTTTCTTT. Translated, it gives CSARGPGGAFF.

This sequence joins TRBV11-3 and TRBJ2-7, with 8 bases that match TRBD1. The germline V gene has CDR1 SGHNT and CDR2 YENEEA. V trimming: 6 bases; J trimming: 1 base; junction bases outside the gene matches: 5. This CDR3 region has 14 residues. The CDR3 region is CASSTTGGSYEQYF. DNA of the CDR3: TGTGCCAGCAGTACAACAGGGGGATCCTACGAGCAGTACTTC.

The chain combines TRBV5-1 with TRBJ2-6; a weak D match, TRBD1 (6 bases). Per the germline V gene, CDR1 is SGHRS and CDR2 is YFSETQ. V was trimmed by 4 bases and J by 2 bases, leaving 10 bases between them. This CDR3 comprises 15 residues. CDR3 region: CASSPQGTGANVLTF. DNA for the CDR3: TGCGCCAGCAGCCCTCAGGGGACTGGGGCCAACGTCCTGACTTTC. Full variable domain (rest looked up from reference TRBV5-1 and TRBJ2-6): KAGVTQTPRYLIKTRGQQVTLSCSPISGHRSVSWYQQTPGQGLQFLFEYFSETQRNKGNFPGRFSGRQFSNSRSEMNVSTLELGDSALYLCASSPQGTGANVLTFGAGSRLTVL.

The chain has TRBV2 and TRBJ1-1; TRBD1 agrees at 7 bases. CDR1 SNHLY and CDR2 FYNNEI come from the germline V gene. V trimming: 6 bases; J trimming: 1 base; junction bases outside the gene matches: 5. CDR3 length equals 14 residues. The CDR3 protein is CASSWTGTNTEAFF. The CDR3 DNA reads as TGTGCCAGCAGCTGGACAGGTACGAACACTGAAGCTTTCTTT.

The chain couples TRBV9 to TRBJ2-2, with D possibly TRBD2 on 5 matching bases. The V gene lost 4 bases and the J gene lost 2 bases, with 12 bases spanning the gap. From germline, CDR1 is SGDLS and CDR2 YYNGEE. The CDR3 sequence is 15 residues long. The CDR3 bases are TGTGCCAGCAGCTCAAGGACTGCCAACACCGGGGAGCTGTTTTTT. This encodes CASSSRTANTGELFF.

The chain recombines TRBV6-1 with TRBJ1-4; D is unclear. CDR1 is MNHNS, CDR2 SASEGT, per germline. Trimming took off 0 bases at V and 7 bases at J, with 9 bases between the two ends. The CDR3 consists of 14 residues. The CDR3 reads CASSEATVVEKLFF. The CDR3 DNA reads TGTGCCAGCAGTGAAGCCACCGTAGTTGAAAAACTGTTTTTT.

The chain carries TRBV28 and TRBJ1-4, with 10 nucleotides matching TRBD1. The CDR3 has 17 residues. J gave up 7 bases and V 6 bases, and 14 bases lay outside the gene matches. Germline V gene lookup returns CDR1 MDHEN and CDR2 SYDVKM. The CDR3 nucleotides are TGTGCCAGCAGAACCCACCGGGACAGGGGATCGGGTGAAAAACTGTTTTTT. Its protein is CASRTHRDRGSGEKLFF.

On this clone: This CDR3 is also generated by other DNA sequences in the sample. The V call is TRBV10-1, the J call TRBJ2-3, with 10 bases matching TRBD1. CDR3 length: 14 amino acids. Germline lookup yields CDR1 WNHNN and CDR2 SYGVQD (reference sequence). With V trimmed by 6 bases and J by 3 bases, 3 bases remained unmatched. The CDR3 bases are TGCGCCAGCAGCCGGGACAGGGGAACAGATACGCAGTATTTT. Translation: CASSRDRGTDTQYF.

A note on this clone: An end of the junction differs from the germline gene, which may be a read error. The chain uses TRBV6-6 and TRBJ2-1; 10 bases fit TRBD2. CDR3 length: 14 amino acids. Germline values: CDR1 MNHNY, CDR2 SVGAGI (reference sequence). CDR3 sequence (DNA): TGTGCCAGCAGTTTAGCGGGAGGCTACAATGAGCGGTTCTTC. Translating gives CASSLAGGYNERFF.